Listed below are T cell receptor beta chains from one sample, sequenced in a study of control samples from healthy donors and cancer patients. Assay: immunoSEQ multiplex PCR; the TCRdb copy retains only in-frame clones and omits some. This sample has under 75,000 clones, with 65% to 90% found just once. The sample comprised blood. All receptors come from a man between 40 and 49 years old in good health. Both conserved end residues are part of each CDR3. A D gene is named only where the DNA matches it firmly. Not every row has a clone size; where given, it reads once, few, many or a size class.

cdr3_aa	cdr3_nt	d_call	v_call	j_call	clone_size
CASSIDRLNTEAFF	TGTGCCAGTAGTATAGACAGGCTGAACACTGAAGCTTTCTTT	.	TRBV19	TRBJ1-1	.
CASSGGTGLAPGANVLTF	TGTGCCAGCAGCGGTGGGACAGGGCTCGCTCCTGGGGCCAACGTCCTGACTTTC	TRBD1	TRBV5-4	TRBJ2-6	once
CASSPWDRVSHEQYF	TGTGCCAGCTCACCATGGGACAGGGTAAGCCACGAGCAGTACTTC	TRBD1	TRBV18	TRBJ2-7	.
CASSLKTRGLSEQYF	TGTGCCAGCAGTTTGAAGACCAGGGGGCTGAGCGAGCAGTACTTC	TRBD1	TRBV28	TRBJ2-7	.
CASSQEVWGAPYEQYF	TGTGCCAGCAGCCAAGAAGTCTGGGGGGCACCTTACGAGCAGTACTTC	.	TRBV14	TRBJ2-7	.
CASSFDRVNTEAFF	TGTGCCAGCAGTTTTGACAGGGTGAACACTGAAGCTTTCTTT	TRBD1	TRBV2	TRBJ1-1	.
CAWGGTRNTEAFF	TGTGCCTGGGGGGGGACTAGGAACACTGAAGCTTTCTTT	.	TRBV30	TRBJ1-1	.
CASSEGQVNQPQHF	TGTGCCAGCAGTGAGGGACAGGTCAATCAGCCCCAGCATTTT	TRBD1	TRBV25-1	TRBJ1-5	.
CASSATGPLGSPLHF	TGCGCCAGCAGCGCGACAGGTCCTTTGGGTTCACCCCTCCACTTT	.	TRBV5-1	TRBJ1-6	.
CASSDSREGMGEQFF	TGTGCCAGCAGTGACTCCCGGGAGGGAATGGGTGAGCAGTTCTTC	TRBD2	TRBV6-4	TRBJ2-1	few
CASSVKVGGLADTQYF	TGTGCCAGCAGCGTAAAGGTTGGAGGGTTGGCAGATACGCAGTATTTT	.	TRBV7-2	TRBJ2-3	.
CASSISRNNEKLFF	TGTGCCAGCAGTATAAGTCGGAATAATGAAAAACTGTTTTTT	.	TRBV2	TRBJ1-4	.
CASSFVGNDNEQFF	TGTGCCAGCAGCTTCGTGGGAAATGATAATGAGCAGTTCTTC	.	TRBV5-4	TRBJ2-1	.
CASSLRTAGEIYNEQFF	TGTGCCAGTAGTTTACGGACAGCAGGCGAAATCTACAATGAGCAGTTCTTC	.	TRBV19	TRBJ2-1	.
CASSSDGRNSGNTIYF	TGTGCCAGCAGCTCTGACGGGCGGAACTCTGGAAACACCATATATTTT	.	TRBV11-3	TRBJ1-3	.
CASSPLRERRQPGYTF	TGTGCCAGCAGTCCCCTTCGGGAAAGGAGACAGCCGGGCTACACCTTC	.	TRBV6-2/TRBV6-3	TRBJ1-2	.
CASSKDFVGGGDNSPLHF	TGTGCCAGCAGCAAAGACTTCGTTGGAGGGGGAGATAATTCACCCCTCCACTTT	.	TRBV21-1	TRBJ1-6	.
CASSLRLSDGELFF	TGTGCCAGCAGCCTACGTTTGAGTGACGGGGAGCTGTTTTTT	.	TRBV14	TRBJ2-2	.
CASSLVGGNTEAFF	TGTGCCAGCAGCTTAGTAGGGGGGAACACTGAAGCTTTCTTT	.	TRBV7-2	TRBJ1-1	.
CASSQRGLSSSEQYF	TGTGCCAGCAGTCAACGGGGGCTGAGTAGTTCTGAGCAGTACTTC	.	TRBV28	TRBJ2-7	once
CASSLVYRGEAFF	TGTGCCAGCAGCTTAGTCTATCGGGGTGAAGCTTTCTTT	.	TRBV11-3	TRBJ1-1	once
CASSLEGLAGGLRETQYF	TGTGCCAGCAGCTTGGAGGGACTAGCGGGGGGGCTTAGAGAGACCCAGTACTTC	TRBD2	TRBV7-2	TRBJ2-5	.
CASSQEGREYSPLHF	TGCGCCAGCAGCCAAGAAGGCAGGGAATATTCACCCCTCCACTTT	.	TRBV4-3	TRBJ1-6	.
CAWSRGGAVTEAFF	TGTGCCTGGAGTCGGGGAGGGGCTGTCACTGAAGCTTTCTTT	.	TRBV30	TRBJ1-1	.
CASSLRFYRLAGNDEQFF	TGTGCCAGCAGTTTAAGATTCTATCGCCTAGCGGGTAATGATGAGCAGTTCTTC	TRBD2	TRBV28	TRBJ2-1	once
CASSLEWALNEKLFF	TGTGCCAGCAGCTTGGAATGGGCCCTTAATGAAAAACTGTTTTTT	.	TRBV5-8	TRBJ1-4	.
CASSHPGTQNEQFF	TGTGCCAGCAGCCACCCCGGGACCCAAAATGAGCAGTTCTTC	.	TRBV4-2	TRBJ2-1	.
CAWSGQGGRANYGYTF	TGTGCCTGGAGTGGACAGGGCGGGCGGGCTAACTATGGCTACACCTTC	TRBD1	TRBV30	TRBJ1-2	.
CASSLTSGTWDEQFF	TGTGCCAGCAGTTTAACTAGCGGGACTTGGGATGAGCAGTTCTTC	TRBD2	TRBV27	TRBJ2-1	.
CATSDIRRDTQYF	TGTGCCACCAGTGATATAAGGCGAGATACGCAGTATTTT	.	TRBV24-1	TRBJ2-3	.
CAWSVEGDQPQHF	TGTGCCTGGAGTGTGGAGGGAGATCAGCCCCAGCATTTT	.	TRBV30	TRBJ1-5	once
CACTAAANYGYTF	TGTGCCTGTACGGCAGCGGCTAACTATGGCTACACCTTC	.	TRBV30	TRBJ1-2	.
CAINVGGSIQETQYF	TGTGCCATCAATGTCGGCGGATCGATTCAAGAGACCCAGTACTTC	.	TRBV10-3	TRBJ2-5	.
CASSPLLAGRGTAKNIQYF	TGTGCCAGCTCACCACTGCTAGCGGGGCGCGGGACAGCCAAAAACATTCAGTACTTC	TRBD2	TRBV18	TRBJ2-4	.
CASSNTGDTEAFF	TGTGCCAGTAGTAACACAGGAGACACTGAAGCTTTCTTT	.	TRBV19	TRBJ1-1	.
CASSRTGAGELFF	TGTGCCAGCAGTCGGACAGGGGCCGGGGAGCTGTTTTTT	TRBD1	TRBV2	TRBJ2-2	.
CASREASGAYEQYF	TGTGCCAGCCGGGAGGCTAGCGGAGCCTACGAGCAGTACTTC	TRBD2	TRBV7-2	TRBJ2-7	.
CASSQGTADQETQYF	TGTGCCAGCAGCCAAGGGACAGCGGACCAAGAGACCCAGTACTTC	.	TRBV3-1/TRBV3-2	TRBJ2-5	.
CASSYRQGDYGYTF	TGTGCCAGCAGTTACCGACAGGGGGACTATGGCTACACCTTC	TRBD1	TRBV6-6	TRBJ1-2	.
CASRPGGQPQHF	TGTGCCAGCAGGCCGGGGGGCCAGCCCCAGCATTTT	.	TRBV12-3/TRBV12-4	TRBJ1-5	few
CASSIVLIGSSYEQYF	TGTGCCAGTAGTATAGTTCTAATAGGGAGCTCCTACGAGCAGTACTTC	.	TRBV19	TRBJ2-7	.
CSASRLAGGYQETQYF	TGCAGTGCTAGTCGACTAGCGGGGGGTTACCAAGAGACCCAGTACTTC	TRBD2	TRBV20-1	TRBJ2-5	once
CAWSVRGTEAFF	TGTGCCTGGAGTGTAAGGGGGACTGAAGCTTTCTTT	.	TRBV30	TRBJ1-1	.
CASIPGISLAGLDTQYF	TGTGCCAGCATCCCCGGGATCTCTCTAGCGGGGTTGGATACGCAGTATTTT	TRBD2	TRBV5-4	TRBJ2-3	.
CSVDSKNTEAFF	TGCAGCGTTGACTCTAAGAACACTGAAGCTTTCTTT	.	TRBV29-1	TRBJ1-1	.